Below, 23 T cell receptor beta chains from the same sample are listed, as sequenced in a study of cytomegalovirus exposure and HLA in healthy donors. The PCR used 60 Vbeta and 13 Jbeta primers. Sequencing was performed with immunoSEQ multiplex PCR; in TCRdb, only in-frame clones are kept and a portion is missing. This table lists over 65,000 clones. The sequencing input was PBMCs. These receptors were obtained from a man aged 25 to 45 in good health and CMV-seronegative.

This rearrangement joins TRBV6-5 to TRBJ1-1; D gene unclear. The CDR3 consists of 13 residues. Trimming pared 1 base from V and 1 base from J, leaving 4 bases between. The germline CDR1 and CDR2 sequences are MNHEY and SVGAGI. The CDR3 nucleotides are TGTGCCAGCAGTTACTTGAGGAACACTGAAGCTTTCTTT. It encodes CASSYLRNTEAFF.

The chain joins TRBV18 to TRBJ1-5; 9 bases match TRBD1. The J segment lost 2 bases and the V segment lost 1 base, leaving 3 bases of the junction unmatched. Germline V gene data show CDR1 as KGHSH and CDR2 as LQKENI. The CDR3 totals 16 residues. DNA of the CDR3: TGTGCCAGCTCACCACGGGACAGGGTAGGCAATCAGCCCCAGCATTTT. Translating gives CASSPRDRVGNQPQHF.

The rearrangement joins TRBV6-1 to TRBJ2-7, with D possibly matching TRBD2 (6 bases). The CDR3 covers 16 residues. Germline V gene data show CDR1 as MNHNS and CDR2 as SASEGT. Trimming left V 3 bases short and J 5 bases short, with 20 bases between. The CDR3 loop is CASSDPPGSSANEQYF. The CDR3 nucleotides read TGTGCCAGCAGTGATCCACCCGGGAGTTCTGCCAACGAGCAGTACTTC.

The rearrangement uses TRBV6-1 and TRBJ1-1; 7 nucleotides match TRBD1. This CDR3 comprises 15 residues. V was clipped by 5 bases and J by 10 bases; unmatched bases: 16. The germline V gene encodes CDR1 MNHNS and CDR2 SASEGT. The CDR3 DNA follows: TGTGCCAGCAGTTCACCACCCGAGGGGGCGCGTGGAGCTTTCTTT. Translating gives CASSSPPEGARGAFF.

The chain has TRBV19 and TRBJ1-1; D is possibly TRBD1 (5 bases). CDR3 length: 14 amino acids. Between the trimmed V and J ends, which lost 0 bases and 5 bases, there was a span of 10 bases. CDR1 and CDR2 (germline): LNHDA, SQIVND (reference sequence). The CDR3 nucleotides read TGTGCCAGTAGTATAGATCTGGAGGGGACTGAAGCTTTCTTT. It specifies CASSIDLEGTEAFF.

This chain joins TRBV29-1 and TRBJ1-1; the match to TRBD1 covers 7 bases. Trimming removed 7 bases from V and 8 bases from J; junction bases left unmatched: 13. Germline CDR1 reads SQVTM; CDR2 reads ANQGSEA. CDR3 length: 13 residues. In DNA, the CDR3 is TGCAGCGCACCCGGGGCAGGGGGGCAAGAAGCTTTCTTT. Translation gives CSAPGAGGQEAFF.

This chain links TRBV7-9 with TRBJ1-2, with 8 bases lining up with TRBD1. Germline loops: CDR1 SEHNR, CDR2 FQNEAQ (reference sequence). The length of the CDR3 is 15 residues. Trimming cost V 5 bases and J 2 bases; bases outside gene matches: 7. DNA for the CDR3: TGTGCCAGCAGCCCCACAGGGGGGCGAAACTATGGCTACACCTTC. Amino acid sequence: CASSPTGGRNYGYTF.

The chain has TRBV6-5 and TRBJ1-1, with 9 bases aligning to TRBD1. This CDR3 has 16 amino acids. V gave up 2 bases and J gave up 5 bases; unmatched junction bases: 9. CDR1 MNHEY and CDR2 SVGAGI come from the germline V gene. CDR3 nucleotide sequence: TGTGCCAGCAGTTACCTCCCGGGACAGGGCGGGACTGAAGCTTTCTTT. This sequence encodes CASSYLPGQGGTEAFF.

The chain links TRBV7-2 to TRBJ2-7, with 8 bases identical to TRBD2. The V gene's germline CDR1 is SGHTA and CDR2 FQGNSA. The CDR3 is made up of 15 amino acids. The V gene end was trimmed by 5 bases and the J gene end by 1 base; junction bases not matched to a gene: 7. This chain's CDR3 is CASSPGGAISYEQYF. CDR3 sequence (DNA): TGTGCCAGCAGCCCGGGGGGGGCTATTTCCTACGAGCAGTACTTC.

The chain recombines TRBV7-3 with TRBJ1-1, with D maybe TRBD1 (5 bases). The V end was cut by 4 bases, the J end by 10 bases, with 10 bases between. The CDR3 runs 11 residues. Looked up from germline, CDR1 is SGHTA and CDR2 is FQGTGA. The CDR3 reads CASSSGGRAFF. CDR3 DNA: TGTGCCAGCAGCTCCGGGGGTCGAGCTTTCTTT.

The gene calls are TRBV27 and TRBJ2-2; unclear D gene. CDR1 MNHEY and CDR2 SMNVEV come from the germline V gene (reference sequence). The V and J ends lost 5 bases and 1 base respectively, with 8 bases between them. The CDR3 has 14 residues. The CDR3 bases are TGTGCCAGCAGTCCCCCCAGGAACACCGGGGAGCTGTTTTTT. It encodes CASSPPRNTGELFF.

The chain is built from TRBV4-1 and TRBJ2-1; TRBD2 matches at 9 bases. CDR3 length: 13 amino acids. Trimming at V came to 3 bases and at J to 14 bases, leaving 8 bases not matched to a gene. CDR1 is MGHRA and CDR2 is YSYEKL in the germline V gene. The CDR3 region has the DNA TGCGCCAGCAGCCAGGTTATAGCGGGAGAAAAGTTCTTC. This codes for CASSQVIAGEKFF.

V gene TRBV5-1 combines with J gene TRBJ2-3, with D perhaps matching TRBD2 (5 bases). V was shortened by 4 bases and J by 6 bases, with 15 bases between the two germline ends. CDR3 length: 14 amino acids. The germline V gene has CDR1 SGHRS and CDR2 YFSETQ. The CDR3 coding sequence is TGCGCCAGCAGCCCCGGTGACCCGGGGGATACGCAGTATTTT. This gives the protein CASSPGDPGDTQYF.

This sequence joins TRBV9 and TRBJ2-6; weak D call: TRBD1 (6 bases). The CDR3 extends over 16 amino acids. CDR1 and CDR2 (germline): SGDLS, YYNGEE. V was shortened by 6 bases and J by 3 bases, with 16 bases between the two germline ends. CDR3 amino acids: CASKLGAGFGANVLTF. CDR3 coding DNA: TGTGCCAGCAAATTGGGGGCGGGCTTTGGGGCCAACGTCCTGACTTTC. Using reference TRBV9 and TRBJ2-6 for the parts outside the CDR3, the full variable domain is DSGVTQTPKHLITATGQRVTLRCSPRSGDLSVYWYQQSLDQGLQFLIQYYNGEERAKGNILERFSAQQFPDLHSELNLSSLELGDSALYFCASKLGAGFGANVLTFGAGSRLTVL.

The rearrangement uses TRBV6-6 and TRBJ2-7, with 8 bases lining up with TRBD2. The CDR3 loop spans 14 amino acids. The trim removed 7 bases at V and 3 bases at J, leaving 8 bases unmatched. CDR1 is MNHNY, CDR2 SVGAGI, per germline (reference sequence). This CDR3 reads CASTVAGPYYEQYF. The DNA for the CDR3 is TGTGCCAGCACTGTAGCGGGGCCTTACTACGAGCAGTACTTC.

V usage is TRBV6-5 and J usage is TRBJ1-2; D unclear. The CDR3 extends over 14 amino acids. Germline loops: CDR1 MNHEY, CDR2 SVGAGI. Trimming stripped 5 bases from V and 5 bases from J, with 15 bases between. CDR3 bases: TGTGCCAGCAGTCTCCACGGAGGAACTTATGGCTACACCTTC. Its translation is CASSLHGGTYGYTF.

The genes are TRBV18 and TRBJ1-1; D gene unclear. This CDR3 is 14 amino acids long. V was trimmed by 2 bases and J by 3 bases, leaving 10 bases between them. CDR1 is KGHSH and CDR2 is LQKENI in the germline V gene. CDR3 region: CASSPSSEDTEAFF. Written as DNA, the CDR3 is TGTGCCAGCTCACCAAGCAGTGAGGACACTGAAGCTTTCTTT.

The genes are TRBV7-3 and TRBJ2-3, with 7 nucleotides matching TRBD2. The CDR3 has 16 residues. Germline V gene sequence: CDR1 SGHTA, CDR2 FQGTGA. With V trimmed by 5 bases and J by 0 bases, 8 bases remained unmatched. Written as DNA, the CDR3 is TGTGCCAGCAGCCCCATGGGGGAGGGGAGCACAGATACGCAGTATTTT. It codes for CASSPMGEGSTDTQYF.

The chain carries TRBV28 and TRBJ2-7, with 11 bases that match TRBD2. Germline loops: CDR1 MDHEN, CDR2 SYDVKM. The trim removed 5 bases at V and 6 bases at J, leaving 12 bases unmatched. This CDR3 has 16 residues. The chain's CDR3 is CASSPSRLAGWTEQYF. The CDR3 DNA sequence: TGTGCCAGCAGTCCTTCTCGACTAGCGGGATGGACCGAGCAGTACTTC.

The CDR3 DNA reads TGTGCCAGCAGGGACGACAGGCCCGAGCAGTACTTC. This codes for CASRDDRPEQYF. The V gene is TRBV2, the J gene TRBJ2-7; D is perhaps TRBD1 (6 bases). CDR1 SNHLY and CDR2 FYNNEI come from the germline V gene. This CDR3 has 12 amino acids. Trimming removed 6 bases at V and 6 bases at J, with 12 bases between.

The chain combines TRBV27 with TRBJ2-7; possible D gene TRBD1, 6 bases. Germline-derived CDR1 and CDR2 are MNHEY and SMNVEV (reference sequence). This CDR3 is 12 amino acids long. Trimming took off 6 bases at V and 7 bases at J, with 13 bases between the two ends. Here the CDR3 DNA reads TGTGCCAGCAGCCTACAGGGAAATGAGCAGTACTTC. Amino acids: CASSLQGNEQYF.

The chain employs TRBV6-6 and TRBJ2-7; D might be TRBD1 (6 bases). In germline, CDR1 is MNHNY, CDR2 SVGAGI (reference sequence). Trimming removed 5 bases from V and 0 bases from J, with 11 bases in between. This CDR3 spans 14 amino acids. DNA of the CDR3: TGTGCCAGCAGTGTACGGGACATCTCCTACGAGCAGTACTTC. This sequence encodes CASSVRDISYEQYF.

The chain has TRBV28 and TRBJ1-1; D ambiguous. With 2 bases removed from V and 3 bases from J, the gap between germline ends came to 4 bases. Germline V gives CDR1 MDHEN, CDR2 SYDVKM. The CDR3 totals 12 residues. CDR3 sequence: CASSLQDTEAFF. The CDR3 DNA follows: TGTGCCAGCAGTTTACAGGACACTGAAGCTTTCTTT.